This T cell receptor (beta chain) was identified during a study of T cell clonotyping in hematopoietic cell transplantation. Samples: about 28 days before transplant, then days 30, 100 and 180 after. Whole-study results and caveats: Pathologically expanded recipient clonotypes increased progressively from day 30 to day 180 as diversity fell.

This table comes from immunoSEQ multiplex PCR, and its TCRdb copy is limited to in-frame clones, with some not included. The sample gives about 4,800 clones, around 19% of which show up once; roughly 23% is in the top ten. The CDR3 is 13 residues long. Germline loops: CDR1 GTSNPN, CDR2 SVGIG (reference sequence). The V and J ends lost 3 bases and 7 bases respectively, with 15 bases between them. This clone was recorded a few times. What it recognizes is unknown. This specimen consisted of PBMCs, obtained 180 days after allogeneic stem cell transplant. The receptor was derived from a male patient in his late teens or twenties who had an allogeneic stem cell transplant, so the T cells may come from the graft donor. Some clones in this sample may be carry-over from other donors' samples. This rearrangement joins TRBV30 to TRBJ1-1; D is uncertain. The CDR3 DNA sequence: TGTGCCTGGAGCGCACGTGTTTCTGGTGAAGCTTTCTTT. Translated: CAWSARVSGEAFF.